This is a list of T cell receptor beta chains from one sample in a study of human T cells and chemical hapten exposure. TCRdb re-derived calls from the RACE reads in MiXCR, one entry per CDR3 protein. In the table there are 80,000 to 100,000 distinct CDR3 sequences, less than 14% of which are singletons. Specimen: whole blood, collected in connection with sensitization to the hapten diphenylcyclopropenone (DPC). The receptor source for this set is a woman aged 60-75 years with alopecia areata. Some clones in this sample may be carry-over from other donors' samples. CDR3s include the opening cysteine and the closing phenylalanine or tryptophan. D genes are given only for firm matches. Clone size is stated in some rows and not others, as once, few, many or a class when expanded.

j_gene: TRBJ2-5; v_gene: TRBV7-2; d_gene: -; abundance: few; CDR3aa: CASSSSVRETQYF; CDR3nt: TGTGCCAGCAGCTCCAGTGTTCGGGAGACCCAGTACTTC
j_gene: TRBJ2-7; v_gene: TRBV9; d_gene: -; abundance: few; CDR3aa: CASSPGRAVYEQYF; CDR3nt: TGTGCCAGCAGCCCCGGTAGAGCGGTCTACGAGCAGTACTTC
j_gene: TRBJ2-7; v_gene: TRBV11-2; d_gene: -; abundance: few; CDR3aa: CATGGEPYEQYF; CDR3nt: TGTGCCACCGGAGGGGAACCCTACGAGCAGTACTTC
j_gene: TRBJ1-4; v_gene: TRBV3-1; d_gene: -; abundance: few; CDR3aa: CASSQGIREKLFF; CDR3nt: TGTGCCAGCAGCCAAGGAATTCGCGAAAAACTGTTTTTT
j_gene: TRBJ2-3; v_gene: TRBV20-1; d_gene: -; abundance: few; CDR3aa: CSGIDTDTQYF; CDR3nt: TGCAGTGGAATCGACACAGATACGCAGTATTTT
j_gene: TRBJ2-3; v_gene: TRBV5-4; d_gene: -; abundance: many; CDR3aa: CASSLDGDTQYF; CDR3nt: TGTGCCAGCAGCTTGGATGGAGATACGCAGTATTTT
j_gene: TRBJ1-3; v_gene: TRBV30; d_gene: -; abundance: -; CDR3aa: CAWNQGFEGNSGNTIYF; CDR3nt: TGTGCCTGGAATCAGGGTTTCGAAGGCAACTCTGGAAACACCATATATTTT
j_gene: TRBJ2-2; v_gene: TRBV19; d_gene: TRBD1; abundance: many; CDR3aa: CASRQGPNTGELFF; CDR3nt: TGTGCCAGCCGACAGGGGCCGAACACCGGGGAGCTGTTTTTT
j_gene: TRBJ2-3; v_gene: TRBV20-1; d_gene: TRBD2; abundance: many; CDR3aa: CSAFLSGDHTDTQYF; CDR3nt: TGCAGTGCTTTCCTAAGCGGGGACCACACAGATACGCAGTATTTT
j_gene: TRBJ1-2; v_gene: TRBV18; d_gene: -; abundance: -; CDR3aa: CASSPQGGSRGYTF; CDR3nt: TGTGCCAGCTCACCACAGGGTGGGTCTCGTGGCTACACCTTC
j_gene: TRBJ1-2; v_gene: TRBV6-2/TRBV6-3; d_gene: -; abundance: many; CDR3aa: CASSSPGHHGLPYGYTF; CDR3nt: TGTGCCAGCAGTTCCCCTGGACACCATGGCTTGCCCTATGGCTACACCTTC
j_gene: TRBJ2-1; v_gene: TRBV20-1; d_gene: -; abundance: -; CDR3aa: CSARVPNSNEQFF; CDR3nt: TGCAGTGCTAGAGTTCCCAACTCAAATGAGCAGTTCTTC
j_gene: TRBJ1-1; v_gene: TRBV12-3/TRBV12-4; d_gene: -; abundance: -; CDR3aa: CASSFWGATEAFF; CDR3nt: TGTGCCAGCAGTTTTTGGGGGGCCACTGAAGCTTTCTTT
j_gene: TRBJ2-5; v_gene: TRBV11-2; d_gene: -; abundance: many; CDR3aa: CASSPRDRGETQYF; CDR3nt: TGTGCCAGCAGCCCCCGAGACCGGGGGGAGACCCAGTACTTC
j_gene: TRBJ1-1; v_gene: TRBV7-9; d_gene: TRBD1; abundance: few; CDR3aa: CASSLPGQDTEAFF; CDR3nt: TGTGCCAGCAGCTTACCCGGACAGGACACTGAAGCTTTCTTT
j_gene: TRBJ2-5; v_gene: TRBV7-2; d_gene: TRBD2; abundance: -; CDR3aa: CASSLVGWRAGRQETQYF; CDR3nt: TGTGCCAGCAGCTTAGTGGGATGGAGAGCGGGGCGACAAGAGACCCAGTACTTC
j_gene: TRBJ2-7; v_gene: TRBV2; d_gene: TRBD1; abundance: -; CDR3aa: CASKPGQLSSEQYF; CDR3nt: TGTGCCAGCAAACCGGGACAGCTTTCCTCCGAGCAGTACTTC
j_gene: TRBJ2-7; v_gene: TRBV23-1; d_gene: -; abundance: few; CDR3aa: CASSQSAPGDEQYF; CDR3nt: TGCGCCAGCAGTCAATCGGCCCCCGGGGATGAGCAGTACTTC
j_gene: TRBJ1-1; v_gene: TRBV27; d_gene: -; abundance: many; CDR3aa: CASTRGWGNTEAFF; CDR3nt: TGTGCCAGCACCAGGGGCTGGGGGAACACTGAAGCTTTCTTT
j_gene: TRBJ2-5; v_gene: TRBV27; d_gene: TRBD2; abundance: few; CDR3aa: CASSSWTSGETQYF; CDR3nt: TGTGCCAGCAGTTCCTGGACTAGCGGAGAGACCCAGTACTTC
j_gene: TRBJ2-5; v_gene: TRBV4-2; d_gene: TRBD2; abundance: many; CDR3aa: CASSHLLAGDQETQYF; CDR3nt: TGTGCCAGCAGCCACTTATTAGCGGGGGATCAAGAGACCCAGTACTTC
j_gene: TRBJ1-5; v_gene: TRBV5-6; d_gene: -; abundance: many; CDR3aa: CASSLGRNQPQHF; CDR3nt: TGTGCCAGCAGCTTGGGGCGAAATCAGCCCCAGCATTTT